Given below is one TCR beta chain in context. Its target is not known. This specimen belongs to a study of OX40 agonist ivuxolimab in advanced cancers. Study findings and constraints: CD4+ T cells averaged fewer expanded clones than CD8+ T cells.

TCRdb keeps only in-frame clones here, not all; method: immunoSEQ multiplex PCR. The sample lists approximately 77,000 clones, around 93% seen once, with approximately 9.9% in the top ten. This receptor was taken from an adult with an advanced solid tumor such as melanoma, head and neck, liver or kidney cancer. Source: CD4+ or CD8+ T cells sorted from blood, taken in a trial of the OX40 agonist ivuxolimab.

Here the CDR3 DNA reads TGCGCCAGCAGCCCCCCCACACAGGACATCTATGGCTACACCTTC. Translated, it gives CASSPPTQDIYGYTF. This chain links TRBV4-1 with TRBJ1-2, with D possibly being TRBD1 (5 bases). The CDR3 is 15 residues long. The V gene's germline CDR1 is MGHRA and CDR2 YSYEKL. V was shortened by 4 bases and J by 4 bases, with 16 bases between the two germline ends.